This T cell receptor beta chain is drawn from a study of T cells in Graves' hyperthyroidism and ophthalmopathy. Study-level points and caveats: Researchers found most expanded thyroid clonotypes above 0.001 in blood as well. A median around six months before onset, the model predicted ophthalmopathy.

Germline V lookup: CDR1 MNHNS, CDR2 SASEGT. CDR3 length: 12 amino acids. Trimming removed 1 base at V and 7 bases at J, with 5 bases between. Fresh peripheral blood, 10 ml, yielded the PBMCs. About this clonotype itself: Its target is not known.

Researchers took RNA transcripts and amplified the TCR beta CDR3 regions from them. A set of HTBI primers served as the primers for a first-round RT-PCR of the TCR CDR3. MiXCR, applied by TCRdb to the multiplex PCR reads, yields one record per CDR3 protein. The repertoire consists of hundreds of thousands of distinct CDR3 sequences, with around 20% occurring once and the leading ten covering 40% to 50%. The specimen was blood. The source of this sequence is a middle-aged man with Graves' ophthalmopathy. The chain combines TRBV6-1 with TRBJ2-1; no clear D gene. The CDR3 nucleotides read TGTGCCAGCAGTGAAGTTAGTAATGAGCAGTTCTTC. As protein: CASSEVSNEQFF.